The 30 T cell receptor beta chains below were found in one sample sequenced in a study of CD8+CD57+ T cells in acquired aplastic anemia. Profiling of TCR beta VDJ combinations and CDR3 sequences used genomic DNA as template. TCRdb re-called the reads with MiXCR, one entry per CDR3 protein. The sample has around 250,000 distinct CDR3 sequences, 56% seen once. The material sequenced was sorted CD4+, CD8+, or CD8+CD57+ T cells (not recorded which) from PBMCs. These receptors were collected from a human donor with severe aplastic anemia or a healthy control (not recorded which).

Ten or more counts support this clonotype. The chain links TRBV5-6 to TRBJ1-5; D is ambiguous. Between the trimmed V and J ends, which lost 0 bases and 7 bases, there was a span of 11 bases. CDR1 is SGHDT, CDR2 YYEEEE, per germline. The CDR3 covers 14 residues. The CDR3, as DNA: TGTGCCAGCAGCTTGGAAGGTCGACCGCAGCCCCAGCATTTT. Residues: CASSLEGRPQPQHF.

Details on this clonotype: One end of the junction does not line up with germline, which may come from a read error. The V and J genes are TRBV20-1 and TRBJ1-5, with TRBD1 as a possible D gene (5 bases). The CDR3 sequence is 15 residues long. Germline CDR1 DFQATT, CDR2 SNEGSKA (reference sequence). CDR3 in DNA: TGCAGTGCTCGAGATCGGGGGTCGAGCAATCATCCCCAGCATTTT. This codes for CSARDRGSSNHPQHF.

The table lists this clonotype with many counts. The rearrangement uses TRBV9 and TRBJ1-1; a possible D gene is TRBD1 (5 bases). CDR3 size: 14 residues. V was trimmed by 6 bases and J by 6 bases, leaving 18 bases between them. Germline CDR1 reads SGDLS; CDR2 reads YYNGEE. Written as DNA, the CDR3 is TGTGCCAGCACTAAGGGACGGACGTCATCTGAAGCTTTCTTT. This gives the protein CASTKGRTSSEAFF.

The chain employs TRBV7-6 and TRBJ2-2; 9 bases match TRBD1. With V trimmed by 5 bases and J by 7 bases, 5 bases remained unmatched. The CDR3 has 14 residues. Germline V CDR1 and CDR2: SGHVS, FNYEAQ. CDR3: CASSPGQGHGELFF. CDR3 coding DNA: TGTGCCAGCAGCCCGGGACAGGGACACGGGGAGCTGTTTTTT.

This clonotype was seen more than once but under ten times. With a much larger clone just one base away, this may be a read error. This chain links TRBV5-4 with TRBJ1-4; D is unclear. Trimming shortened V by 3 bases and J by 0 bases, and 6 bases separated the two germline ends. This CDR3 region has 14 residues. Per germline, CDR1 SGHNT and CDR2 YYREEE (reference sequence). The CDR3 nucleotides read TGTGCCAGCAGCTCGGGCACAACTAATGAAAAACTGTTTTTT. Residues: CASSSGTTNEKLFF.

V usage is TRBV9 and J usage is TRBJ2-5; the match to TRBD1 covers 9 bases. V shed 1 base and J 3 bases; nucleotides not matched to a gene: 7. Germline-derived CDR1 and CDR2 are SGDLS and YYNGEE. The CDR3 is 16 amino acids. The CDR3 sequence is CASSVSGQGWEETQYF. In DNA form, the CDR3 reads TGTGCCAGCAGCGTAAGTGGACAGGGGTGGGAAGAGACCCAGTACTTC.

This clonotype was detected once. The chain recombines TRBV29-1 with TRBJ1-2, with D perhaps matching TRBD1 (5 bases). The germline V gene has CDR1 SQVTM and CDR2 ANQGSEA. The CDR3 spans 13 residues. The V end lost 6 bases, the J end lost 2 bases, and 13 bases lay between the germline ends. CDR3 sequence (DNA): TGCAGCGTCGCGCGGGGCCTGAACTATGGCTACACCTTC. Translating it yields CSVARGLNYGYTF. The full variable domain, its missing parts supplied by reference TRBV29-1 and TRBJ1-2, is SAVISQKPSRDICQRGTSLTIQCQVDSQVTMMFWYRQQPGQSLTLIATANQGSEATYESGFVIDKFPISRPNLTFSTLTVSNMSPEDSSIYLCSVARGLNYGYTFGSGTRLTVV.

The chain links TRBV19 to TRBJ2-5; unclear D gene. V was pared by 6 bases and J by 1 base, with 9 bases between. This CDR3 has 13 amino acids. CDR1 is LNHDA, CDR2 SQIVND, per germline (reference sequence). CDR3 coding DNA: TGTGCCAGTAGAGACTCTGGCCAAGAGACCCAGTACTTC. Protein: CASRDSGQETQYF.

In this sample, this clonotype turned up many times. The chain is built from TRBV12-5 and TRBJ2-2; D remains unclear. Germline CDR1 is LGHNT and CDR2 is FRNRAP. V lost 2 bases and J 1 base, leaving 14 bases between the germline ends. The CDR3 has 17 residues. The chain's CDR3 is CASGLKPPGENTGELFF. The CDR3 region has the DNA TGTGCTAGTGGTTTGAAGCCCCCAGGTGAGAACACCGGGGAGCTGTTTTTT.

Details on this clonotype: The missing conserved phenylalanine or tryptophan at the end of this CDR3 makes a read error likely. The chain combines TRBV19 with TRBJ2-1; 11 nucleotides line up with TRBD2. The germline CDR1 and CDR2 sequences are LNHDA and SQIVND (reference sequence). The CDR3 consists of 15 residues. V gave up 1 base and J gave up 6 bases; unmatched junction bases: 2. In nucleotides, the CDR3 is TGTGCCAGTAGTATAGGGACTAGCGGGTTCAATGAGCAGTTCCTC. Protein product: CASSIGTSGFNEQFL.

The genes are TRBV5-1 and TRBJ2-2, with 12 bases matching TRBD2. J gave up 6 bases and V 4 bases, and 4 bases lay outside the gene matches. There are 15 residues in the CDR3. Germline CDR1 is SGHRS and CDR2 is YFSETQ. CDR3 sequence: CASSHGLAGSGELFF. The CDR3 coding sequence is TGCGCCAGCAGCCACGGACTAGCGGGGTCCGGGGAGCTGTTTTTT.

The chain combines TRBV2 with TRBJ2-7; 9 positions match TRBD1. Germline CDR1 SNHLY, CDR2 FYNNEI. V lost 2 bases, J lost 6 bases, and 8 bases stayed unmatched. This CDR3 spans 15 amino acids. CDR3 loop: CASSELGQGNGEQYF. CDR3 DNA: TGTGCCAGCAGTGAACTGGGACAGGGAAATGGCGAGCAGTACTTC. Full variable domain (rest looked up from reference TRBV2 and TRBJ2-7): EPEVTQTPSHQVTQMGQEVILRCVPISNHLYFYWYRQILGQKVEFLVSFYNNEISEKSEIFDDQFSVERPDGSNFTLKIRSTKLEDSAMYFCASSELGQGNGEQYFGPGTRLTVT.

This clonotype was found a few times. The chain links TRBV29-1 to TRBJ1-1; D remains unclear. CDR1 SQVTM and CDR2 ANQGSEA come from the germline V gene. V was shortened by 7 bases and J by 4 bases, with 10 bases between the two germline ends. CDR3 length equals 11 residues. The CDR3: CSGAASTEAFF. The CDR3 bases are TGCAGCGGGGCGGCTTCCACTGAAGCTTTCTTT. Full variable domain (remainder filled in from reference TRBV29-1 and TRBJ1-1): SAVISQKPSRDICQRGTSLTIQCQVDSQVTMMFWYRQQPGQSLTLIATANQGSEATYESGFVIDKFPISRPNLTFSTLTVSNMSPEDSSIYLCSGAASTEAFFGQGTRLTVV.

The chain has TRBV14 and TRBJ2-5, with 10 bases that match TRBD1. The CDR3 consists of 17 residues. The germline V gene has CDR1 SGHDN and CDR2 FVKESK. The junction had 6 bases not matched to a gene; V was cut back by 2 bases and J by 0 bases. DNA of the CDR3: TGTGCCAGCAGCCAACTCCGACAGGGGGCTTACCAAGAGACCCAGTACTTC. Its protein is CASSQLRQGAYQETQYF.

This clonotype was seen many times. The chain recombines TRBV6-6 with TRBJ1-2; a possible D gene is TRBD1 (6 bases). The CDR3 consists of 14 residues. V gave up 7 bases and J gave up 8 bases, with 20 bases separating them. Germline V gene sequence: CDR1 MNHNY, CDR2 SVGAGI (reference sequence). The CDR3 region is CASKNPGQGLGYTF. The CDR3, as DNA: TGTGCCAGCAAGAACCCGGGACAAGGGTTGGGCTACACCTTC.

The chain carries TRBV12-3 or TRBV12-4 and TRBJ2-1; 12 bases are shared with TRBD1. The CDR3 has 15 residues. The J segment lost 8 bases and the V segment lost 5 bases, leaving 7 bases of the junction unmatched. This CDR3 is CASSPLGTGGHEQFF. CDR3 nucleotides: TGTGCCAGCAGTCCTCTAGGGACAGGGGGCCATGAGCAGTTCTTC.

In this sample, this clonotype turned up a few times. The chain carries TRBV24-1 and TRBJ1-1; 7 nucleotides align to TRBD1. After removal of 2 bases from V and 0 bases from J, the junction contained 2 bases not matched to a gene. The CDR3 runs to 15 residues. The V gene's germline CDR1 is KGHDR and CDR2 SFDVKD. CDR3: CATSDSGQMNTEAFF. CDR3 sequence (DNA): TGTGCCACCAGTGATTCGGGACAGATGAACACTGAAGCTTTCTTT.

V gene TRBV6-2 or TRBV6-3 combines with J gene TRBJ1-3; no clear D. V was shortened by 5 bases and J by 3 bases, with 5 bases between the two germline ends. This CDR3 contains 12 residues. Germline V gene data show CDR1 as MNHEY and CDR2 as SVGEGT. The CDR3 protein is CASSVVGNTIYF. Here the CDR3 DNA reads TGTGCCAGCAGTGTGGTTGGAAACACCATATATTTT.

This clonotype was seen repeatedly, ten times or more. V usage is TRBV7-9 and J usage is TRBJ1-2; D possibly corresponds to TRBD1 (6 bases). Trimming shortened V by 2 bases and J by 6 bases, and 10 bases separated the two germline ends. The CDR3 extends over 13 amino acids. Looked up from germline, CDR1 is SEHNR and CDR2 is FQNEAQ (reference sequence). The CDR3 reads CASSLPYRDGYTF. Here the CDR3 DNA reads TGTGCCAGCAGCTTACCGTACAGGGATGGCTACACCTTC.

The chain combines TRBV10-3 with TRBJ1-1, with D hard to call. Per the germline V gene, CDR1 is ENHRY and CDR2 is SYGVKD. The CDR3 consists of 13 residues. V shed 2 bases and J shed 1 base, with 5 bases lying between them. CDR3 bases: TGTGCCATCAGTGAGCCCCAGAACACTGAAGCTTTCTTT. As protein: CAISEPQNTEAFF.

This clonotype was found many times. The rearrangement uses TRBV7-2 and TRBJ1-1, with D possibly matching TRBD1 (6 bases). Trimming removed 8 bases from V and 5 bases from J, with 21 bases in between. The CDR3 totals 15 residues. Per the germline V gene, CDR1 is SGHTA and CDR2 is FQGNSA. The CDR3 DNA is TGTGCCAGCGGGTTGGGACAACAATTGAGGACTGAAGCTTTCTTT. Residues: CASGLGQQLRTEAFF.

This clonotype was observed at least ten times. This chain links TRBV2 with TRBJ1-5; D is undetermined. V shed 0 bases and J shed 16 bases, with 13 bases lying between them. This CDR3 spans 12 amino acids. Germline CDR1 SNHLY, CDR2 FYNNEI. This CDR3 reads CASSEAAGGDHF. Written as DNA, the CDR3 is TGTGCCAGCAGTGAAGCGGCAGGAGGAGACCATTTT.

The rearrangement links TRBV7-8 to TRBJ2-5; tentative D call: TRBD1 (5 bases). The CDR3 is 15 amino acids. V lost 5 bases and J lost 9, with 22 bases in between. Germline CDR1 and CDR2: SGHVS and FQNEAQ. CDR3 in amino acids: CASSRFSYNQGAQYF. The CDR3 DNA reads TGTGCCAGCAGCCGTTTCAGCTACAACCAAGGGGCCCAGTACTTC.

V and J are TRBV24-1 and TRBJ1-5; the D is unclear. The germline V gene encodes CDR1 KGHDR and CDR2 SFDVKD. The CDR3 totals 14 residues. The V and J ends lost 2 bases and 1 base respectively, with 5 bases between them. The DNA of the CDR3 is TGTGCCACCAGTGATTGGACGAGCAATCAGCCCCAGCATTTT. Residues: CATSDWTSNQPQHF.

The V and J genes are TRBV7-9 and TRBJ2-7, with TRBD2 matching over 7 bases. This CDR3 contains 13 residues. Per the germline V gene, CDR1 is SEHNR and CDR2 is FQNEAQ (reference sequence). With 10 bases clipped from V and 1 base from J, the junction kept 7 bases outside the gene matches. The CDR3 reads CATVAGVSYEQYF. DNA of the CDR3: TGTGCCACCGTCGCGGGGGTTTCCTACGAGCAGTACTTC.

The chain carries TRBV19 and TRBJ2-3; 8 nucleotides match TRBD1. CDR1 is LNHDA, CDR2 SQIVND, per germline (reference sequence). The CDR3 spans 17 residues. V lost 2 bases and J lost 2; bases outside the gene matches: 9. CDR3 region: CASSIKGAGGNTDTQYF. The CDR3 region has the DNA TGTGCCAGTAGTATAAAAGGGGCAGGGGGCAACACAGATACGCAGTATTTT.

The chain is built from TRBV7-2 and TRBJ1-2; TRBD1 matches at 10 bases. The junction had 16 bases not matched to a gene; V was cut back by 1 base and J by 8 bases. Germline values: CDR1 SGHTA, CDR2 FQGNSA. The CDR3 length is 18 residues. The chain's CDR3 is CASSLGRRLAGTGDGYTF. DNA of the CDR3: TGTGCCAGCAGCTTAGGTCGTCGACTAGCGGGGACAGGGGACGGCTACACCTTC.

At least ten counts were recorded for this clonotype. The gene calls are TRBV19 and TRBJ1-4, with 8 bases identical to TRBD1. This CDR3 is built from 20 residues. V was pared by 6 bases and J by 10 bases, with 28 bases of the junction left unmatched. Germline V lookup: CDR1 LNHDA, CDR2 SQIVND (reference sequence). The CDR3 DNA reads TGTGCCAGTAGCCGACACCTTCAAGGACAGGGTAGTGGTGGAGGAGGAAAACTGTTTTTT. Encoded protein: CASSRHLQGQGSGGGGKLFF.

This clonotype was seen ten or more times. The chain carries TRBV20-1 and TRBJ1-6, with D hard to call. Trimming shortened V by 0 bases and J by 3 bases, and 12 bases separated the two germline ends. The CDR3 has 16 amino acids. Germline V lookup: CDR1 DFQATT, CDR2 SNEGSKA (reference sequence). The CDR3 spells CSARDPEGYYNSPLHF. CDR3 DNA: TGCAGTGCTAGAGATCCGGAGGGCTACTATAATTCACCCCTCCACTTT.

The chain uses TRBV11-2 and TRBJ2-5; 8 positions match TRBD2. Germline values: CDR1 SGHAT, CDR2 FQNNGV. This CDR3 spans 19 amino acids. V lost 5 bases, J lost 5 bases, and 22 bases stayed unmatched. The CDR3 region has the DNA TGTGCCAGCAGCGCTCATACGCCGGGACTAGGGATAGTTGGGGAGACCCAGTACTTC. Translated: CASSAHTPGLGIVGETQYF.